The 20 T cell receptor beta chains in this list originate from one sample, sequenced in a study of regulatory T cells in long-lasting Graves disease. For TCR beta, libraries came from iRepertoire HTBI primers and Arm-PCR of CDR3 regions. TCRdb re-called the multiplex PCR reads through MiXCR, storing one row per CDR3 protein. Among 350,000 to 500,000 distinct CDR3 sequences listed, around 15% were seen once. Sample time point: newly diagnosed GD, antithyroid drugs for less than 3 months. Preparation of the TCR library used RNA extracted from PBMCs. These data were also filed under a second study, of T cells in Graves' hyperthyroidism and ophthalmopathy.

Sequencing used peripheral blood mononuclear cells (PBMCs), obtained at new diagnosis, from a patient treated with antithyroid drugs. These receptors originate from a woman in her forties or fifties with Graves disease.

Ten or more counts support this clonotype. This chain joins TRBV6-5 and TRBJ2-7; 10 bases are shared with TRBD2. V trimming: 2 bases; J trimming: 1 base; junction bases outside the gene matches: 20. This CDR3 contains 21 residues. The germline V gene has CDR1 MNHEY and CDR2 SVGAGI. CDR3 residues: CASSYGPTGLPSGSWSYEQYF. The CDR3 nucleotides read TGTGCCAGCAGTTACGGACCGACAGGGCTCCCTAGCGGGAGTTGGTCCTACGAGCAGTACTTC.

The V call is TRBV6-1, the J call TRBJ2-2; a weak D match, TRBD2 (6 bases). The CDR3 consists of 15 residues. Germline loops: CDR1 MNHNS, CDR2 SASEGT. V lost 6 bases and J lost 7, with 18 bases in between. The CDR3 loop is CASSPRGWDGGELFF. The CDR3 DNA reads TGTGCCAGCAGCCCACGGGGGTGGGACGGCGGGGAGCTGTTTTTT.

In its sample, this clonotype was seen a few times. The rearrangement links TRBV7-3 to TRBJ2-3; TRBD1 matches at 8 bases. The CDR3 covers 18 residues. The germline CDR1 and CDR2 sequences are SGHTA and FQGTGA. V was pared by 3 bases and J by 1 base, with 12 bases of the junction left unmatched. DNA for the CDR3: TGTGCCAGCAGCTTGGACCGTAGACAGGGGAGAGGCACAGATACGCAGTATTTT. Residues: CASSLDRRQGRGTDTQYF.

This clonotype was detected ten times or more. The chain employs TRBV2 and TRBJ2-3; the match to TRBD2 covers 10 bases. The CDR3 consists of 15 residues. CDR1 is SNHLY and CDR2 is FYNNEI in the germline V gene. V lost 4 bases and J lost 4; bases outside the gene matches: 5. CDR3 in DNA: TGTGCCAGCAGTGGGCCTAGCGGGAGTGCAGATACGCAGTATTTT. Amino acid sequence: CASSGPSGSADTQYF.

This clonotype was recorded many times. The chain combines TRBV2 with TRBJ2-1; 8 nucleotides match TRBD2. Germline V gene sequence: CDR1 SNHLY, CDR2 FYNNEI. V trimming: 2 bases; J trimming: 6 bases; junction bases outside the gene matches: 3. The CDR3 runs to 14 residues. In DNA form, the CDR3 reads TGTGCCAGCAGTGAAAGGAGCGGGGGCAATGAGCAGTTCTTC. Amino acids: CASSERSGGNEQFF.

The J gene is TRBJ1-1, the V gene TRBV5-1; 9 bases line up with TRBD1. Germline lookup yields CDR1 SGHRS and CDR2 YFSETQ. The length of the CDR3 is 15 residues. Unmatched junction bases numbered 4, after V lost 3 bases and J lost 1 base. This CDR3 is CASSSGTGSNTEAFF. The CDR3 nucleotides read TGCGCCAGCAGCTCCGGGACAGGGTCGAACACTGAAGCTTTCTTT.

This clonotype was seen repeatedly, ten times or more. The rearrangement links TRBV27 to TRBJ2-5, with 8 positions matching TRBD2. Germline CDR1 is MNHEY and CDR2 is SMNVEV (reference sequence). V lost 5 bases, J lost 4 bases, and 3 bases stayed unmatched. The CDR3 spans 13 residues. CDR3 sequence reads: CASSGLAGETQYF. The CDR3 coding sequence is TGTGCCAGCAGTGGCCTAGCGGGAGAGACCCAGTACTTC.

This clonotype appeared a few times. The J gene is TRBJ2-7, the V gene TRBV28; D is undetermined. Looked up from germline, CDR1 is MDHEN and CDR2 is SYDVKM. Trimming left V 5 bases short and J 2 bases short, with 13 bases between. This CDR3 spans 14 amino acids. The CDR3: CASSPAATTYEQYF. For the CDR3, the DNA is TGTGCCAGCAGTCCGGCAGCTACAACCTACGAGCAGTACTTC.

This clonotype was detected many times. The gene calls are TRBV7-2 and TRBJ2-7; 10 bases are a match to TRBD2. Germline V gene lookup returns CDR1 SGHTA and CDR2 FQGNSA. The CDR3 consists of 16 residues. The junction had 10 bases not matched to a gene; V was cut back by 4 bases and J by 4 bases. CDR3 bases: TGTGCCAGCAGCTCTGAGCGGGAGGGCCCTCTTTACGAGCAGTACTTC. The encoded protein is CASSSEREGPLYEQYF.

The chain links TRBV29-1 to TRBJ2-7, with TRBD1 matching 9 bases. Germline CDR1 and CDR2: SQVTM and ANQGSEA. V was pared by 2 bases and J by 7 bases, with 9 bases of the junction left unmatched. The CDR3 covers 14 residues. CDR3 protein: CSVELTGTGREQYF. For the CDR3, the DNA is TGCAGCGTTGAATTAACCGGGACAGGGAGAGAGCAGTACTTC.

CDR3 region: CASSRANYNEQFF. CDR3 coding DNA: TGTGCCAGTAGTAGGGCAAACTACAATGAGCAGTTCTTC. This chain joins TRBV19 and TRBJ2-1, with D hard to call. CDR1 is LNHDA and CDR2 is SQIVND in the germline V gene (reference sequence). V lost 4 bases to trimming and J lost 3 bases, with 7 bases between them. The CDR3 totals 13 residues. Full variable domain (outside the CDR3, taken from reference TRBV19 and TRBJ2-1): DGGITQSPKYLFRKEGQNVTLSCEQNLNHDAMYWYRQDPGQGLRLIYYSQIVNDFQKGDIAEGYSVSREKKESFPLTVTSAQKNPTAFYLCASSRANYNEQFFGPGTRLTVL.

This clonotype was detected ten times or more. The V gene is TRBV29-1, the J gene TRBJ1-1; tentative D call: TRBD1 (5 bases). V lost 3 bases and J lost 4, with 12 bases in between. CDR1 and CDR2 (germline): SQVTM, ANQGSEA. The CDR3 consists of 13 residues. This chain's CDR3 is CSVDKGQATEAFF. The CDR3 nucleotides read TGCAGCGTTGATAAGGGGCAGGCCACTGAAGCTTTCTTT.

This clonotype was observed at least ten times. The chain uses TRBV18 and TRBJ2-2; D perhaps matches TRBD1 (6 bases). The CDR3 is 14 amino acids. Germline V lookup: CDR1 KGHSH, CDR2 LQKENI. Between the trimmed V and J ends, which lost 1 base and 6 bases, there was a span of 9 bases. CDR3 amino acids: CASSPLDRPGELFF. In nucleotides, the CDR3 is TGTGCCAGCTCACCACTAGACAGGCCCGGGGAGCTGTTTTTT.

This clonotype was seen many times. The J gene is TRBJ2-5, the V gene TRBV18; D remains unclear. V lost 3 bases to trimming and J lost 5 bases, with 13 bases between them. This CDR3 has 14 amino acids. Germline assignment: CDR1 KGHSH and CDR2 LQKENI. CDR3: CASSPLDSAETQYF. The CDR3 bases are TGTGCCAGCTCACCCTTAGACTCCGCCGAGACCCAGTACTTC.

CDR3 in DNA: TGTGCCTGGAGTGACGCTAGCGGGAGCGCCGGGGAGCTGTTTTTT. It is translated as CAWSDASGSAGELFF. The J gene is TRBJ2-2, the V gene TRBV30; TRBD2 aligns across 10 bases. With 1 base clipped from V and 6 bases from J, the junction kept 5 bases outside the gene matches. CDR3 length: 15 amino acids. Per the germline V gene, CDR1 is GTSNPN and CDR2 is SVGIG (reference sequence).

At least ten counts were recorded for this clonotype. The chain recombines TRBV2 with TRBJ1-2; D uncertain. V was trimmed by 10 bases and J by 4 bases, leaving 13 bases between them. This CDR3 has 12 amino acids. The germline V gene has CDR1 SNHLY and CDR2 FYNNEI. Here the CDR3 reads CANNRGFYGYTF. DNA for the CDR3: TGTGCCAACAACCGAGGGTTCTATGGCTACACCTTC.

The sample holds a few counts of this clonotype. The rearrangement uses TRBV3-1 and TRBJ2-1, with 7 bases identical to TRBD1. Per the germline V gene, CDR1 is LGHDT and CDR2 is YNNKEL (reference sequence). The CDR3 length is 14 residues. After removal of 6 bases from V and 13 bases from J, the junction contained 15 bases not matched to a gene. The CDR3 DNA is TGTGCCAGCAGTCGTGGGACAGCACAAGAGACCCAGTTCTTC. This translates into CASSRGTAQETQFF.

The chain couples TRBV4-1 to TRBJ1-5; possibly TRBD1 for D (5 bases). CDR1 and CDR2 (germline): MGHRA, YSYEKL. V lost 6 bases to trimming and J lost 5 bases, with 14 bases between them. This CDR3 has 14 amino acids. The CDR3 nucleotides are TGCGCCAGCAGTCGCGCCCCGACAGATCAGCCCCAGCATTTT. This translates into CASSRAPTDQPQHF.

In this sample, this clonotype turned up many times. This chain uses TRBV2 with TRBJ2-5; 8 nucleotides agree with TRBD1. The junction had 10 bases not matched to a gene; V was cut back by 5 bases and J by 5 bases. Germline V gene lookup returns CDR1 SNHLY and CDR2 FYNNEI. The CDR3 extends over 15 amino acids. CDR3 region: CASSLYRGRGETQYF. The CDR3 bases are TGTGCCAGCAGTTTATACAGGGGGAGAGGGGAGACCCAGTACTTC.

This clonotype was seen a few times. V and J are TRBV7-2 and TRBJ2-5; the D gene is possibly TRBD1 (5 bases). The CDR3 sequence is 15 residues long. Germline V CDR1 and CDR2: SGHTA, FQGNSA. Trimming shortened V by 0 bases and J by 5 bases, and 13 bases separated the two germline ends. CDR3 coding DNA: TGTGCCAGCAGCTTAGCCCCGTGGGGCCGGGAGACCCAGTACTTC. This translates into CASSLAPWGRETQYF.